The clone carrying this T cell receptor (beta chain) appeared a few times. These data originate in a study of blood T cell repertoires in COVID-19. Study as a whole: PBMCs, B-cell-depleted T cells, or T cells were the source of the cDNA or gDNA that made up the material.

The assay was immunoSEQ multiplex PCR, and TCRdb's table has in-frame clones only and misses some. The table shows around 230,000 clones, with about 90% occurring only once. The CDR3 sequence is 15 residues long. Trimming took 3 bases from V and 5 from J; bases not matched to a gene: 7. Germline V gives CDR1 MNHNS, CDR2 SASEGT. Sequencing used peripheral blood. The clonotype comes from a man in his fifties or sixties who had recovered from COVID-19. The chain joins TRBV6-1 to TRBJ2-5, with 9 bases identical to TRBD1. Here the CDR3 DNA reads TGTGCCAGCAGTGAGATGGACAGGGGCTGGGAGACCCAGTACTTC. Its protein is CASSEMDRGWETQYF.